The present entry profiles one T cell receptor (beta chain) with its context. Its antigen remains unidentified. Base-call qualities are not available, and no considerably larger clone is one nucleotide away. These data originate in a study of PD-L1 blockade in urothelial cancer (dated by TCRdb to about 2017). For the study in its entirety: Every patient began therapy in the mid-2010s and was given atezolizumab 1,200 mg intravenously every 3 weeks. About 85% of the 29 patients were males with bladder-origin urothelial cancer, and about 65% of the 29 reported a prior smoking history. Patients had an ECOG performance status of 0 or 1 and had received between 0 and 3 prior chemotherapy regimens. Blood samples were analyzed at 3 weeks after treatment start (second dose) and at 6 weeks after treatment start. Blood samples gave median yields of roughly 150,000 T cells and tens of thousands of unique TCRs, along with a median clonality of 0.080. The study was an exploratory multi-omic analysis of somatic, immune and clinical correlates of response to PD-L1 blockade with atezolizumab in urothelial cancer. Pretreatment tumor samples, along with matched peripheral blood serially collected before and after atezolizumab treatment, were subjected to TCR sequencing. Durable clinical benefit meant progression-free survival longer than 6 months, and TCR features were also tested against progression-free and overall survival. Whole exome sequencing and RNA sequencing of pretreatment tumors were performed alongside TCR sequencing in the same patients. Durable clinical benefit was achieved by nine patients but not by the remaining 20. Pretreatment blood TCR-seq was available for 27 to 30 patients, at least one posttreatment blood collection was obtained for approximately 24 patients, and tumor TCR-seq was available for approximately 24 patients. Here is what the overall study found, with its caveats: Small sample size (n of about 29) and many exploratory analyses mean the results are intended to be hypothesis-generating. Improved progression-free and overall survival was associated with having pretreatment peripheral blood TCR clonality below the median. At 3 weeks after the start of treatment, tumor-associated TCR clones in peripheral blood had expanded more in patients with durable benefit (n of about 22, p = 0.022).

V is reduced by 9 bases and J by 4 bases, leaving a spacing of 14 bases between them. The germline V gene (reference sequence) supplies CDR1 LNHDA and CDR2 SQIVND. From the cysteine up to the phenylalanine, the CDR3 has a length of 13 residues. Only the CDR3 DNA is retained, 39 bases long and in frame from the first base. The time point tag for this specimen amounts to: peripheral blood 6 weeks after treatment start. The cohort included 25 to 30 patients with locally advanced or metastatic urothelial carcinoma who were treated at Memorial Sloan Kettering on a trial protocol. Peripheral blood mononuclear cells were collected from each patient pretreatment and during treatment, giving between 1 and 8 total time points per patient. The Qiagen DNeasy Blood extraction kit was used to purify genomic DNA from total PBMCs and tumor samples. Collected pretreatment and during treatment, PBMCs were isolated and stored as previously described.

Each PCR received spiked-in synthetic TCR analog templates so that absolute template abundance could be estimated from read counts. Using the immunoSEQ assay, TCRbeta CDR3 regions were amplified from genomic DNA with bias-controlled V and J gene primers. Rearranged TCRbeta segments were sequenced at approximately 20X coverage. In the original analysis: Clustering was used to correct sequencing errors, and CDR3s were annotated against IMGT to assign V, D and J genes. Out-of-frame and stop-codon sequences were excluded, and only productive TCRbeta rearrangements were used in downstream analyses. Clonality was calculated as one minus the Shannon entropy normalized by the log of the number of unique productive sequences. Clones differing between time points or between blood and tumor were identified by Fisher's exact test with Benjamini-Hochberg correction at adjusted p below 0.01. TCRdb provides this immuneACCESS table in a form limited to in-frame rearrangements. Some clones are lacking; in checked studies, under half of them reflect an unresolved V gene, and why the rest are absent is not known. The V and J calls and clone size were taken over from that table, and D and trimming were inferred from the DNA. Across this sample there are 35,000 or so clones, with around four fifths seen only once. The ten largest clones take up roughly a tenth of the sample.

The sequenced sample was PBMCs, obtained around atezolizumab (anti-PD-L1) treatment. The chain links TRBV19 with TRBJ2-3; the D region possibly corresponds to TRBD1 (6 bases align). This TCR was recovered from a man between 35 and 55 years old with urothelial cancer. CDR3 region: CASAPGQSDTQYF. The DNA sequence is as follows: TGTGCCAGCGCCCCGGGACAATCAGATACGCAGTATTTT.